Sequencing of this TCR beta chain was carried out in a study of T cell repertoires in ileal Crohn's disease. Background on the study: Every patient was operated on for stricturing (61%) or penetrating (39%) complications. About half of patients got postoperative therapy: about twelve thiopurines, some 19 anti-TNF.

The protocol was immunoSEQ multiplex PCR, while the TCRdb copy is restricted to in-frame clones and leaves out a portion. The table lists over 5,000 clones, less than 90% of them singletons. Study findings and constraints: Sorted CD8 T cells held more high-frequency clones than CD4. All patients with clonality above 26.8% had endoscopic recurrence.

The ends lost 5 bases at V and 1 base at J; junction bases unmatched: 11. In germline, CDR1 is GTSNPN, CDR2 SVGIG (reference sequence). This CDR3 region has 16 residues. To note about this clone: The antigen remains unidentified.

The TCR originated in an adult with Crohn's disease. Material: ileal tissue. V and J are TRBV30 and TRBJ2-7; 10 nucleotides match TRBD1. The CDR3 nucleotides are TGTGCCTGGGCCCCTCCGGGGGACAGGGGTTCCTACGAGCAGTACTTC. This encodes CAWAPPGDRGSYEQYF.